This T cell receptor (beta chain) was recorded in a study of human thymus T cells. Blood DNA came from all available leukocytes, not a fixed cell number. This clone was seen only once. Here immunoSEQ multiplex PCR was the method, and the copy in TCRdb shows in-frame clones only, minus some. Among about 46,000 clones listed, 85% to 95% were seen once. Germline lookup yields CDR1 MDHEN and CDR2 SYDVKM. The CDR3 spans 13 residues. The V end was cut by 11 bases, the J end by 2 bases, with 10 bases between. The V call is TRBV28, the J call TRBJ2-6, with D unresolved. Sequences were obtained from blood. The sequence was collected from a girl under two years old with a congenital heart defect but otherwise immunologically healthy. The CDR3 nucleotides are TGTGCCGCCTATAAGACTGGGGCCAACGTCCTGACTTTC. Its translation: CAAYKTGANVLTF.